The 32 T cell receptor beta chains below come from one sample, sequenced in a study of Ad26.COV2.S vaccination and SARS-CoV-2 variants. The treatment denotes: around 19 received Ad26.COV2.S at low or high dose, single or two shots; five or six received placebo; per-sample allocation not given. Samples analyzed were those drawn on day 63 after the first vaccine or placebo injection. The method was immunoSEQ multiplex PCR; TCRdb's version includes in-frame clones alone and lacks a portion of them. Found here are some 240,000 clones, about 83% of them singletons; the top ten hold approximately 3%. The source was peripheral blood, collected in a trial of Ad26.COV2.S vaccine versus placebo. The receptors were gathered from a person aged 18-65 years who received the Ad26.COV2.S COVID-19 vaccine or a placebo.

The chain recombines TRBV3-1 (or the pseudogene TRBV3-2) with TRBJ2-1, with 10 positions matching TRBD2. CDR1 and CDR2 (germline): LGHDT, YNNKEL (reference sequence). The CDR3 contains 16 residues. J was trimmed by 4 bases and V by 6 bases; bases with no gene match: 9. The CDR3 coding sequence is TGTGCCAGCAGTCTCCTGACTAGCGGGCCATACAATGAGCAGTTCTTC. The encoded protein is CASSLLTSGPYNEQFF.

DNA of the CDR3: TGTGCCAGCAGCTTAACAGCGGGGTCAGGCGAGCAGTACTTC. This encodes CASSLTAGSGEQYF. The chain recombines TRBV7-3 with TRBJ2-7, with 7 bases identical to TRBD2. The CDR3 extends over 14 amino acids. CDR1 is SGHTA, CDR2 FQGTGA, per germline. V was clipped by 0 bases and J by 6 bases; unmatched bases: 5.

V and J are TRBV15 and TRBJ2-3; a weak D match, TRBD2 (5 bases). The CDR3 is made up of 19 amino acids. Trimming removed 0 bases at V and 4 bases at J, with 23 bases between. Germline V gene data show CDR1 as LNHNV and CDR2 as YYDKDF (reference sequence). The CDR3 nucleotides are TGTGCCACCAGCAGAGATTTCCTTTCTGGAACAGAGGGTCCAGATACGCAGTATTTT. This translates into CATSRDFLSGTEGPDTQYF.

This clone was seen only once. The CDR3 reads CASSLVGTGAADTQYF. Here the CDR3 DNA reads TGTGCCAGCAGCTTGGTTGGGACAGGGGCCGCAGATACGCAGTATTTT. The chain uses TRBV5-8 and TRBJ2-3; 10 nucleotides agree with TRBD1. V was pared by 0 bases and J by 4 bases, with 5 bases of the junction left unmatched. This CDR3 contains 16 residues. Germline V lookup: CDR1 SGHTS, CDR2 YDEGEE.

This rearrangement joins TRBV5-1 to TRBJ1-5, with TRBD1 as a possible D gene (5 bases). Germline CDR1 reads SGHRS; CDR2 reads YFSETQ. This CDR3 contains 14 residues. Trimming stripped 3 bases from V and 7 bases from J, with 14 bases between. The CDR3 DNA reads as TGCGCCAGCAGCTCCAGCCAGGGTGAACAGCCCCAGCATTTT. Protein product: CASSSSQGEQPQHF. Complete variable domain (other parts from reference TRBV5-1 and TRBJ1-5): KAGVTQTPRYLIKTRGQQVTLSCSPISGHRSVSWYQQTPGQGLQFLFEYFSETQRNKGNFPGRFSGRQFSNSRSEMNVSTLELGDSALYLCASSSSQGEQPQHFGDGTRLSIL.

This chain uses TRBV4-3 with TRBJ2-5, with 11 nucleotides matching TRBD1. V lost 3 bases and J lost 1; bases outside the gene matches: 7. Germline CDR1 LGHNA, CDR2 YSLEER. This CDR3 is built from 17 residues. Here the CDR3 DNA reads TGCGCCAGCAGCCACGAAAGGACAGGGGGCATCCAAGAGACCCAGTACTTC. Its translation: CASSHERTGGIQETQYF.

V is TRBV4-3 and J is TRBJ2-1, with TRBD2 identical over 13 bases. After removal of 5 bases from V and 7 bases from J, the junction contained 5 bases not matched to a gene. The CDR3 has 15 amino acids. CDR1 LGHNA and CDR2 YSLEER come from the germline V gene. The CDR3 DNA sequence: TGCGCCAGCAGCAAACTAGCGGGAGGGGGTAATGAGCAGTTCTTC. It codes for CASSKLAGGGNEQFF.

The chain couples TRBV18 to TRBJ1-2, with a possible D match to TRBD1 (5 bases). This CDR3 is built from 13 residues. Between the trimmed V and J ends, which lost 2 bases and 11 bases, there was a span of 15 bases. The germline CDR1 and CDR2 sequences are KGHSH and LQKENI. CDR3 sequence (DNA): TGTGCCAGCTCACCAAGATGGCAGGGAGGGTACACCTTC. This codes for CASSPRWQGGYTF.

The chain joins TRBV4-3 to TRBJ2-7; D unresolved. V was cut by 1 base and J by 6 bases, with 13 bases left in between. This CDR3 comprises 14 residues. The germline V gene has CDR1 LGHNA and CDR2 YSLEER. CDR3 sequence: CASSQGSRSVEQYF. CDR3 sequence (DNA): TGCGCCAGCAGCCAAGGCAGTAGATCCGTCGAGCAGTACTTC.

The V and J genes are TRBV6-5 and TRBJ2-1, with 8 bases lining up with TRBD1. Germline V CDR1 and CDR2: MNHEY, SVGAGI. J gave up 2 bases and V 2 bases, and 2 bases lay outside the gene matches. There are 15 residues in the CDR3. CDR3 sequence: CASSYDRGTYNEQFF. CDR3 bases: TGTGCCAGCAGTTACGACAGGGGAACCTACAATGAGCAGTTCTTC.

This rearrangement joins TRBV6-2 or TRBV6-3 to TRBJ2-7; 9 positions match TRBD1. The CDR3 runs to 15 residues. Germline loops: CDR1 MNHEY, CDR2 SVGEGT. With V trimmed by 4 bases and J by 3 bases, 7 bases remained unmatched. As DNA, the CDR3 is TGTGCCAGCAGTTCCTGGGACAGGGACTTCTACGAGCAGTACTTC. As protein: CASSSWDRDFYEQYF.

The chain is built from TRBV6-5 and TRBJ2-6, with unresolved D. The germline V and J ends were trimmed by 8 bases and 0 bases, with 8 bases remaining between them. This CDR3 contains 14 residues. Germline assignment: CDR1 MNHEY and CDR2 SVGAGI. CDR3 in amino acids: CASRTSSGANVLTF. As DNA, the CDR3 is TGTGCCAGCCGAACGTCCTCTGGGGCCAACGTCCTGACTTTC.

The chain is built from TRBV19 and TRBJ2-6; 7 bases are a match to TRBD1. The V gene's germline CDR1 is LNHDA and CDR2 SQIVND (reference sequence). The V and J ends lost 3 bases and 2 bases, in that order; junction bases with no gene match: 7. The CDR3 covers 17 residues. The CDR3 loop reads CASSIPPDRAGANVLTF. The DNA for the CDR3 is TGTGCCAGTAGTATCCCTCCCGACAGGGCTGGGGCCAACGTCCTGACTTTC.

Ten or more counts support this clone. V and J are TRBV20-1 and TRBJ1-2; no clear D. This CDR3 contains 14 residues. Per the germline V gene, CDR1 is DFQATT and CDR2 is SNEGSKA (reference sequence). V was shortened by 3 bases and J by 2 bases, with 13 bases between the two germline ends. The CDR3 coding sequence is TGCAGTGCTAGTGGGCACAGTCAAAACTATGGCTACACCTTC. Protein product: CSASGHSQNYGYTF.

The chain employs TRBV6-5 and TRBJ2-5, with 7 nucleotides matching TRBD2. The CDR3 is 15 amino acids. V shed 6 bases, J shed 7 bases, and the junction held 14 bases outside the gene matches. Germline V lookup: CDR1 MNHEY, CDR2 SVGAGI. CDR3: CASRFRDYALGTQYF. DNA for the CDR3: TGTGCCAGCAGATTTCGGGACTACGCGCTAGGGACCCAGTACTTC.

This clone came up a few times. The chain is built from TRBV3-1 (or the pseudogene TRBV3-2) and TRBJ2-2; tentatively, D is TRBD1 (6 bases). The CDR3 has 16 amino acids. Germline CDR1 and CDR2: LGHDT and YNNKEL (reference sequence). V was pared by 4 bases and J by 1 base, with 13 bases between. CDR3 in amino acids: CASSPGTGRNTGELFF. The DNA for the CDR3 is TGTGCCAGCAGCCCGGGAACAGGGAGGAACACCGGGGAGCTGTTTTTT.

The chain has TRBV24-1 and TRBJ1-1, with D possibly TRBD1 on 5 matching bases. CDR3 size: 11 residues. Trimming stripped 7 bases from V and 7 bases from J, with 9 bases between. Germline lookup yields CDR1 KGHDR and CDR2 SFDVKD. The CDR3 reads CATRGVGEAFF. As DNA, the CDR3 is TGTGCCACCAGAGGGGTAGGTGAAGCTTTCTTT.

This clone was observed once. The chain couples TRBV30 to TRBJ2-2; 7 bases align to TRBD2. CDR1 GTSNPN and CDR2 SVGIG come from the germline V gene (reference sequence). J was trimmed by 1 base and V by 4 bases; bases with no gene match: 3. The CDR3 length is 14 residues. The CDR3 DNA reads as TGTGCCTGGATGCCTAGCGGGAACACCGGGGAGCTGTTTTTT. This gives the protein CAWMPSGNTGELFF.

This rearrangement joins TRBV12-3 or TRBV12-4 to TRBJ1-3, with D unclear. CDR3 length: 13 residues. Deletions cut 4 bases from V and 7 bases from J, with 11 bases between. The CDR3 DNA sequence: TGTGCCAGCAGTTATAAGGCATTGAACACCATATATTTT. This sequence encodes CASSYKALNTIYF.

This chain joins TRBV7-2 and TRBJ1-3, with 10 bases that match TRBD1. V gave up 6 bases and J gave up 4 bases; unmatched junction bases: 9. Germline V gene lookup returns CDR1 SGHTA and CDR2 FQGNSA. The CDR3 covers 16 residues. The DNA for the CDR3 is TGTGCCAGCAGACCCCCCGGGACAGGGGCCGGAAACACCATATATTTT. Residues: CASRPPGTGAGNTIYF. Looking up the rest from reference TRBV7-2 and TRBJ1-3 gives the full variable domain: GAGVSQSPSNKVTEKGKDVELRCDPISGHTALYWYRQSLGQGLEFLIYFQGNSAPDKSGLPSDRFSAERTGGSVSTLTIQRTQQEDSAVYLCASRPPGTGAGNTIYFGEGSWLTVV.

The CDR3 DNA sequence: TGTGCCAGCAGTTACTCGAAATCCTACGAGCAGTACTTC. Residues: CASSYSKSYEQYF. This chain joins TRBV6-6 and TRBJ2-7; D not resolved. Trimming took 0 bases from V and 1 from J, leaving 4 bases between them. The CDR3 runs to 13 residues. Germline V gives CDR1 MNHNY, CDR2 SVGAGI (reference sequence).

V usage is TRBV4-2 and J usage is TRBJ2-1, with TRBD1 matching over 8 bases. CDR1 and CDR2 (germline): LGHNA, YNFKEQ. V lost 0 bases and J lost 5; bases outside the gene matches: 6. The CDR3 has 16 residues. CDR3 nucleotides: TGTGCCAGCAGCCAAGAGAGGACAGGGTCCAACAATGAGCAGTTCTTC. This gives the protein CASSQERTGSNNEQFF.

This chain connects TRBV25-1 to TRBJ2-5; a possible D gene is TRBD1 (6 bases). Between the trimmed V and J ends, which lost 4 bases and 4 bases, there was a span of 13 bases. The CDR3 is made up of 14 amino acids. Germline V gives CDR1 MGHDK, CDR2 SYGVNS. The CDR3 DNA reads TGTGCCAGCAGTGCTACAGGGTCGGGAGAGACCCAGTACTTC. It encodes CASSATGSGETQYF.

The chain uses TRBV6-2 or TRBV6-3 and TRBJ2-2, with D perhaps assigned TRBD1 or TRBD2 (6 bases each). Germline CDR1 and CDR2: MNHEY and SVGEGT. V was shortened by 3 bases and J by 3 bases, with 17 bases between the two germline ends. This CDR3 spans 17 amino acids. This chain's CDR3 is CASSYGRQGTDTGELFF. The CDR3 DNA sequence: TGTGCCAGCAGTTATGGGAGGCAGGGGACCGACACCGGGGAGCTGTTTTTT.

V gene TRBV14 combines with J gene TRBJ1-1; 10 nucleotides agree with TRBD1. The CDR3 extends over 15 amino acids. The germline V gene has CDR1 SGHDN and CDR2 FVKESK. J gave up 6 bases and V 1 base, and 5 bases lay outside the gene matches. In nucleotides, the CDR3 is TGTGCCAGCAGCCAAGTGAGGACAGGGGGTTCTGAAGCTTTCTTT. Translating it yields CASSQVRTGGSEAFF.

CDR3 sequence: CATAEDPTSYTQYF. The CDR3 DNA reads TGTGCCACCGCTGAGGACCCTACTTCCTATACGCAGTATTTT. The chain employs TRBV24-1 and TRBJ2-3, with no clear D. This CDR3 spans 14 amino acids. Germline V gene data show CDR1 as KGHDR and CDR2 as SFDVKD. Trimming removed 9 bases from V and 7 bases from J, with 19 bases in between.

The V gene is TRBV9, the J gene TRBJ2-1, with D maybe TRBD2 (6 bases). Trimming pared 10 bases from V and 0 bases from J, leaving 11 bases between. The germline V gene has CDR1 SGDLS and CDR2 YYNGEE. The CDR3 has 13 residues. CDR3 coding DNA: TGTGCCGGGGGGAGGAGCTCCTACAATGAGCAGTTCTTC. It is translated as CAGGRSSYNEQFF.

This clone was recorded a few times. J is TRBJ2-7 and V is TRBV5-6; D assignment may be TRBD1 or TRBD2 (6 bases each). Per germline, CDR1 SGHDT and CDR2 YYEEEE. The V gene lost 0 bases and the J gene lost 7 bases, with 8 bases spanning the gap. The CDR3 spans 12 residues. The CDR3 bases are TGTGCCAGCAGCTTGGAGGGGGGAGAGCAGTACTTC. Protein product: CASSLEGGEQYF.

A note on this clone: Other DNA sequences in this specimen translate into the identical CDR3. The CDR3 region is CASSLGTGGNQPQHF. CDR3 coding DNA: TGTGCCAGCAGTTTGGGGACAGGGGGCAATCAGCCCCAGCATTTT. The genes are TRBV27 and TRBJ1-5, with 10 bases that match TRBD1. Trimming removed 3 bases from V and 2 bases from J; junction bases left unmatched: 1. Germline V CDR1 and CDR2: MNHEY, SMNVEV (reference sequence). The CDR3 totals 15 residues.

The chain uses TRBV18 and TRBJ2-5; D gene ambiguous. The CDR3 loop spans 12 amino acids. Germline V gene lookup returns CDR1 KGHSH and CDR2 LQKENI. The germline V and J ends were trimmed by 4 bases and 0 bases, with 3 bases remaining between them. Written as DNA, the CDR3 is TGTGCCAGCTCACTATACCAAGAGACCCAGTACTTC. This translates into CASSLYQETQYF. The entire variable domain, with the rest obtained from reference TRBV18 and TRBJ2-5, is as follows: NAGVMQNPRHLVRRRGQEARLRCSPMKGHSHVYWYRQLPEEGLKFMVYLQKENIIDESGMPKERFSAEFPKEGPSILRIQQVVRGDSAAYFCASSLYQETQYFGPGTRLLVL.

This sequence joins TRBV6-6 and TRBJ1-1; D gene uncertain. The germline V gene encodes CDR1 MNHNY and CDR2 SVGAGI (reference sequence). Trimming cost V 4 bases and J 1 base, with 7 bases left between them. The CDR3 covers 13 residues. CDR3 nucleotides: TGTGCCAGCAGTTGGTATCCGAACACTGAAGCTTTCTTT. Its translation: CASSWYPNTEAFF.

The rearrangement links TRBV27 to TRBJ1-3, with 8 bases that match TRBD1. The J segment lost 2 bases and the V segment lost 5 bases, leaving 2 bases of the junction unmatched. In germline, CDR1 is MNHEY, CDR2 SMNVEV (reference sequence). The CDR3 spans 14 residues. The CDR3 DNA reads TGTGCCAGCAGTGAGACAGGGGCTGGAAACACCATATATTTT. Protein: CASSETGAGNTIYF.